One and the same sample provided the 5 T cell receptor beta chains below, sequenced in a study of OX40 agonist ivuxolimab in advanced cancers. The protocol was immunoSEQ multiplex PCR, while the TCRdb copy is restricted to in-frame clones and leaves out a portion. The sample gives more than 55,000 clones, approximately 85% of which show up once; 4% to 5.5% is in the top ten. Sample: CD4+ or CD8+ T cells sorted from blood, taken in a trial of the OX40 agonist ivuxolimab. The receptors shown here come from an adult with an advanced solid tumor such as melanoma, head and neck, liver or kidney cancer.

On this clone itself: An end of the junction does not agree with germline; a read error may underlie this. Within the sample, other DNA sequences also encode this same CDR3. V and J are TRBV15 and TRBJ2-2; 8 bases match TRBD1. The CDR3 totals 15 residues. Looked up from germline, CDR1 is LNHNV and CDR2 is YYDKDF (reference sequence). The CDR3 DNA follows: TGTGCCACCAGCCAAGGACAGGGTAGGGTCGGGGAACTGTTTTTT. Protein sequence: CATSQGQGRVGELFF.

The rearrangement links TRBV27 to TRBJ2-3; D remains unclear. Germline CDR1 reads MNHEY; CDR2 reads SMNVEV (reference sequence). V was trimmed by 3 bases and J by 8 bases, leaving 15 bases between them. CDR3 length: 14 residues. The DNA of the CDR3 is TGTGCCAGCAGTTTCTCGTCTGGGCCCGGTACGCAGTATTTT. Protein sequence: CASSFSSGPGTQYF.

The chain recombines TRBV7-2 with TRBJ2-7; D is unclear. CDR3 length: 14 amino acids. The ends were cut back, 5 bases at V and 5 bases at J, with 16 bases in the middle. CDR1 and CDR2 (germline): SGHTA, FQGNSA. DNA of the CDR3: TGTGCCAGCAGCCCGACGCGGAACCGGAACGAGCAGTACTTC. Protein sequence: CASSPTRNRNEQYF.

The rearrangement links TRBV7-2 to TRBJ1-3; 9 positions match TRBD1. This CDR3 has 17 amino acids. Germline V lookup: CDR1 SGHTA, CDR2 FQGNSA. J lost 1 base, V lost 5 bases, and 9 bases had no gene match. The DNA of the CDR3 is TGTGCCAGCAGCGGCTCCTCGGACAGGGGATCTGGAAACACCATATATTTT. It codes for CASSGSSDRGSGNTIYF.

The rearrangement joins TRBV5-4 to TRBJ2-1; TRBD2 might be the D (5 bases). The V and J ends lost 1 base and 9 bases respectively, with 17 bases between them. Germline loops: CDR1 SGHNT, CDR2 YYREEE (reference sequence). There are 15 residues in the CDR3. The CDR3: CASSLSQASRSEQFF. CDR3 DNA sequence: TGTGCCAGCAGCTTGAGCCAGGCTAGCAGGAGTGAGCAGTTCTTC.